The TCR beta chain described here comes from a study of blood T cell repertoires in COVID-19. The overall study: T cells, B-cell-depleted T cells, or PBMCs provided the cDNA or gDNA that served as material.

This clone was detected once. Profiled with immunoSEQ multiplex PCR; TCRdb holds only in-frame clones, not every one. The sample lists approximately 200,000 clones; around 85% were seen once. The sequencing sample was made of peripheral blood. The receptor was isolated from a woman aged 45 to 65 with acute or convalescent COVID-19.

The CDR3 DNA follows: TGTGCCATGAAGACAGACGGCACTGAAGCTTTCTTT. Protein sequence: CAMKTDGTEAFF. The J gene is TRBJ1-1, the V gene TRBV30; maybe TRBD1 (5 bases). Trimming cost V 8 bases and J 4 bases, with 14 bases left between them. The CDR3 runs 12 residues. Germline CDR1 reads GTSNPN; CDR2 reads SVGIG (reference sequence).